The clone carrying this T cell receptor beta chain was counted only a few times. Its antigen remains unknown. Under the ViraFEST assay, PBMC were stimulated with viral peptide pools so that antigen-specific CD4+ T cells expanded. Sequencing was performed afterwards. Subsequent to a culture period of more than 8 days, CD4+ T cells were isolated. Each vaccine recipient was nucleocapsid antibody negative and had no prior SARS-CoV-2 infection. This CDR3 region has 13 residues. V was cut by 5 bases and J by 2 bases, with 7 bases left in between. This sample is drawn from a study of vaccination effects on CD4 cells after COVID-19. Measured with immunoSEQ multiplex PCR; TCRdb has only the in-frame clones, and not every one. Here the sample spans under 80,000 clones, about four fifths being singletons.

The specimen was CD4+ T cells from PBMCs cultured with SARS-CoV-2 spike peptides, collected before COVID-19 vaccination. The chain recombines TRBV12-3 or TRBV12-4 with TRBJ1-5; D is undetermined. This clonotype was obtained from a human donor who received a COVID-19 vaccine. The CDR3 reads CASSADGNQPQHF. CDR3 nucleotide sequence: TGTGCCAGCAGTGCGGACGGCAATCAGCCCCAGCATTTT.